What follows are 26 T cell receptor beta chains derived from one specimen sequenced in a study of cytomegalovirus exposure and HLA in healthy donors. The PCR made use of 60 Vbeta and 13 Jbeta primers. Libraries were prepared by immunoSEQ multiplex PCR; TCRdb keeps only in-frame clonotypes and omits some of them. This table holds around 60,000 clones, roughly 80% found once. The sequenced sample consisted of PBMCs. These TCRs come from a woman between 40 and 55 years old in good health and CMV-seropositive.

V is TRBV29-1 and J is TRBJ1-2; D is perhaps TRBD1 (6 bases). CDR1 and CDR2 (germline): SQVTM, ANQGSEA. V was cut by 3 bases and J by 7 bases, with 12 bases left in between. The CDR3 consists of 12 residues. The CDR3 loop is CSVERGASGYTF. The CDR3 coding sequence is TGCAGCGTTGAGCGGGGGGCCTCTGGCTACACCTTC.

J is TRBJ1-1 and V is TRBV2; D remains ambiguous. The CDR3 covers 12 residues. V lost 3 bases and J 1 base, leaving 3 bases between the germline ends. CDR1 and CDR2 from the germline V gene are SNHLY and FYNNEI. The CDR3 DNA reads as TGTGCCAGCAGTGACTGGAACACTGAAGCTTTCTTT. This translates into CASSDWNTEAFF.

The chain employs TRBV30 and TRBJ2-3; D possibly corresponds to TRBD1 (5 bases). The V end was cut by 5 bases, the J end by 1 base, with 13 bases between. Germline V gene sequence: CDR1 GTSNPN, CDR2 SVGIG (reference sequence). The CDR3 extends over 14 amino acids. CDR3 protein: CAWGPGAGTDTQYF. As DNA, the CDR3 is TGTGCCTGGGGCCCTGGGGCGGGCACAGATACGCAGTATTTT.

This clone appeared a few times. V usage is TRBV19 and J usage is TRBJ2-3; 8 nucleotides line up with TRBD1. Trimming took 7 bases from V and 2 from J; bases not matched to a gene: 5. This CDR3 is 14 amino acids long. Looked up from germline, CDR1 is LNHDA and CDR2 is SQIVND (reference sequence). The CDR3 nucleotides are TGTGCCAGTACCAGGGGGCCCCTCACAGATACGCAGTATTTT. Protein: CASTRGPLTDTQYF.

The rearrangement links TRBV30 to TRBJ1-2; the match to TRBD1 covers 12 bases. Germline values: CDR1 GTSNPN, CDR2 SVGIG (reference sequence). Germline trimming cut 5 bases from V and 7 bases from J; bases unmatched to any gene: 11. The CDR3 has 15 amino acids. The CDR3: CAWGGPGQGAGGYTF. CDR3 nucleotide sequence: TGTGCCTGGGGCGGACCGGGACAGGGGGCTGGTGGCTACACCTTC.

The chain links TRBV7-8 to TRBJ1-5; the D gene is possibly TRBD1 (5 bases). The CDR3 has 14 amino acids. Germline V gene data show CDR1 as SGHVS and CDR2 as FQNEAQ. V was cut by 1 base and J by 3 bases, with 7 bases left in between. The CDR3 protein is CASSLGQSNQPQHF. In DNA form, the CDR3 reads TGTGCCAGCAGCTTAGGACAGTCCAATCAGCCCCAGCATTTT.

This chain uses TRBV5-5 with TRBJ2-7; D unclear. Germline-derived CDR1 and CDR2 are SGHKS and YYEKEE (reference sequence). The CDR3 has 15 amino acids. The V end was cut by 3 bases, the J end by 7 bases, with 20 bases between. The CDR3 DNA reads TGTGCCAGCAGCTCCGCCTTGCTCCAGAATGTGGAGCAGTACTTC. Its translation: CASSSALLQNVEQYF.

The V gene is TRBV18, the J gene TRBJ1-2; D possibly corresponds to TRBD1 (6 bases). Trimming took 3 bases from V and 1 from J, leaving 12 bases between them. Germline V gene data show CDR1 as KGHSH and CDR2 as LQKENI. The CDR3 has 15 residues. The CDR3 spells CASSPVTGSNYGYTF. In DNA, the CDR3 is TGTGCCAGCTCACCCGTCACAGGGAGTAACTATGGCTACACCTTC.

This chain uses TRBV15 with TRBJ2-3; TRBD2 might be the D (6 bases). Germline CDR1 reads LNHNV; CDR2 reads YYDKDF (reference sequence). CDR3 length: 13 residues. With 5 bases removed from V and 10 bases from J, the gap between germline ends came to 16 bases. The CDR3 nucleotides read TGTGCCACCAGCGGCCGGCGGGGAGAGGCGCAGTATTTT. Translation gives CATSGRRGEAQYF.

The V gene is TRBV27, the J gene TRBJ1-1; no clear D gene. The CDR3 has 14 residues. Germline CDR1 and CDR2: MNHEY and SMNVEV (reference sequence). V was shortened by 2 bases and J by 5 bases, with 12 bases between the two germline ends. The CDR3 loop is CASSLTGRETEAFF. The CDR3, as DNA: TGTGCCAGCAGTTTAACCGGACGGGAAACTGAAGCTTTCTTT.

The gene calls are TRBV7-6 and TRBJ2-1, with 16 bases lining up with TRBD2. V trimming: 6 bases; J trimming: 8 bases; junction bases outside the gene matches: 4. Germline CDR1 and CDR2: SGHVS and FNYEAQ. The length of the CDR3 is 15 residues. The CDR3 nucleotides read TGTGCCAGCAGGCCGGGACTAGCGGGGGGGCATGAGCAGTTCTTC. Residues: CASRPGLAGGHEQFF.

This chain joins TRBV6-6 and TRBJ1-1; unclear D gene. The CDR3 is 11 amino acids. The V end lost 4 bases, the J end lost 7 bases, and 7 bases lay between the germline ends. The germline V gene has CDR1 MNHNY and CDR2 SVGAGI (reference sequence). The CDR3 sequence is CASSSSFEAFF. The CDR3 DNA follows: TGTGCCAGCAGTTCCTCCTTTGAAGCTTTCTTT.

The chain employs TRBV10-1 and TRBJ2-5, with 9 bases matching TRBD1. Gene TRBJ2-7 matches the end of the DNA better, so the J call may be wrong. Germline loops: CDR1 WNHNN, CDR2 SYGVQD (reference sequence). This CDR3 is built from 15 residues. The CDR3 DNA is TGCGCCAGCAGTGAGGGACAGGGGAAAGCCTACGAGCAGTACTTC. Translation: CASSEGQGKAYEQYF.

The rearrangement joins TRBV7-8 to TRBJ2-2; 9 nucleotides agree with TRBD1. CDR3 length: 16 amino acids. Germline V lookup: CDR1 SGHVS, CDR2 FQNEAQ. V shed 3 bases and J 1 base; nucleotides not matched to a gene: 3. CDR3 sequence reads: CASSLGTGRNTGELFF. In DNA form, the CDR3 reads TGTGCCAGCAGCTTGGGGACAGGGAGGAACACCGGGGAGCTGTTTTTT.

This clone was recorded only once. The chain carries TRBV7-2 and TRBJ1-5; TRBD1 might be the D (5 bases). The CDR3 sequence is 15 residues long. Trimming took off 0 bases at V and 2 bases at J, with 8 bases between the two ends. CDR1 is SGHTA and CDR2 is FQGNSA in the germline V gene. The CDR3 sequence is CASSLAGGGNQPQHF. In nucleotides, the CDR3 is TGTGCCAGCAGCTTAGCGGGGGGTGGCAATCAGCCCCAGCATTTT.

The rearrangement joins TRBV6-1 to TRBJ2-2; no definite D call. Deletions cut 9 bases from V and 4 bases from J, with 15 bases between. The CDR3 is 14 amino acids. Germline V CDR1 and CDR2: MNHNS, SASEGT. CDR3 loop: CASRVELVTGELFF. The CDR3 DNA reads as TGTGCCAGTCGCGTAGAATTGGTCACCGGGGAGCTGTTTTTT.

This rearrangement joins TRBV5-6 to TRBJ2-2; no reliable D call. From germline, CDR1 is SGHDT and CDR2 YYEEEE. V was pared by 2 bases and J by 5 bases, with 13 bases between. This CDR3 is 15 amino acids long. The CDR3 sequence: CASSLTVFRTGELFF. The CDR3 DNA reads TGTGCCAGCAGCTTAACGGTGTTCAGGACCGGGGAGCTGTTTTTT.

This clone turned up a few times. J is TRBJ2-6 and V is TRBV2, with D perhaps TRBD1 (6 bases). V lost 8 bases to trimming and J lost 0 bases, with 14 bases between them. Germline V gene sequence: CDR1 SNHLY, CDR2 FYNNEI. The CDR3 consists of 16 residues. Here the CDR3 reads CASARTVGSGANVLTF. The CDR3 DNA sequence: TGTGCCAGCGCTAGGACAGTGGGCTCTGGGGCCAACGTCCTGACTTTC.

This clone appeared a few times. J is TRBJ2-5 and V is TRBV2; possibly TRBD1 for D (6 bases). V lost 5 bases to trimming and J lost 5 bases, with 18 bases between them. Germline lookup yields CDR1 SNHLY and CDR2 FYNNEI. This CDR3 has 15 residues. The CDR3 here is CASSSRNQGLETQYF. In nucleotides, the CDR3 is TGTGCCAGCAGTTCTCGGAACCAGGGGTTGGAGACCCAGTACTTC. Full variable domain (rest looked up from reference TRBV2 and TRBJ2-5): EPEVTQTPSHQVTQMGQEVILRCVPISNHLYFYWYRQILGQKVEFLVSFYNNEISEKSEIFDDQFSVERPDGSNFTLKIRSTKLEDSAMYFCASSSRNQGLETQYFGPGTRLLVL.

The chain uses TRBV14 and TRBJ1-1; D call uncertain. The CDR3 is 14 amino acids. CDR1 is SGHDN, CDR2 FVKESK, per germline. V gave up 0 bases and J gave up 5 bases, with 10 bases separating them. The DNA for the CDR3 is TGTGCCAGCAGCCAAGATCTCCGGGGAACTGAAGCTTTCTTT. Its protein is CASSQDLRGTEAFF.

This clone was counted between two and nine times. The junction departs from germline at one end; a sequencing error may be responsible. The chain recombines TRBV28 with TRBJ2-1; tentatively, D is TRBD1 (5 bases). CDR3 length: 14 amino acids. Germline assignment: CDR1 MDHEN and CDR2 SYDVKM. The CDR3 protein is CATTTPGTGSVQVF. CDR3 DNA: TGTGCCACCACCACGCCCGGTACAGGTTCCGTACAGGTCTTC.

The chain couples TRBV19 to TRBJ2-6; 11 nucleotides match TRBD1. V lost 9 bases to trimming and J lost 2 bases; unmatched junction nucleotides: 9. The CDR3 totals 17 residues. In germline, CDR1 is LNHDA, CDR2 SQIVND (reference sequence). CDR3 nucleotide sequence: TGTGCCAGACCAGGGGGACAGGGGGTAGCTGGGGCCAACGTCCTGACTTTC. It specifies CARPGGQGVAGANVLTF.

The V call is TRBV6-1, the J call TRBJ1-2, with 9 bases fitting TRBD1. CDR3 length: 15 amino acids. Looked up from germline, CDR1 is MNHNS and CDR2 is SASEGT. V shed 8 bases, J shed 4 bases, and the junction held 11 bases outside the gene matches. CDR3 in DNA: TGTGCCAGCCATGCGCGGGACAGGGAGGCCTATGGCTACACCTTC. The encoded protein is CASHARDREAYGYTF.

This chain joins TRBV9 and TRBJ2-3; a weak D match, TRBD2 (7 bases). The length of the CDR3 is 15 residues. Trimming took 2 bases from V and 2 from J, leaving 12 bases between them. Germline CDR1 reads SGDLS; CDR2 reads YYNGEE. CDR3 DNA sequence: TGTGCCAGCAGCGTGGAGGCGGGGGCCACAGATACGCAGTATTTT. Its translation is CASSVEAGATDTQYF.

The count of this clone is one. One end of the junction fails to match germline, which may point to a read error. This chain connects TRBV7-2 to TRBJ2-4; the D gene is possibly TRBD1 (6 bases). Looked up from germline, CDR1 is SGHTA and CDR2 is FQGNSA. This CDR3 region has 15 residues. The CDR3 region has the DNA TGTGCCAGCAGCCCAACTTTGACAACAGGGATTCCTTTGCACTTC. Its protein product is CASSPTLTTGIPLHF.

This clone was found once. V is TRBV5-4 and J is TRBJ2-2; D call uncertain. The V gene's germline CDR1 is SGHNT and CDR2 YYREEE (reference sequence). V lost 0 bases and J 0 bases, leaving 9 bases between the germline ends. This CDR3 spans 16 amino acids. The CDR3 DNA follows: TGTGCCAGCAGCTTGGTCGTAGATCCGAACACCGGGGAGCTGTTTTTT. It codes for CASSLVVDPNTGELFF. Supplemented by reference TRBV5-4 and TRBJ2-2, the full variable domain reads ETGVTQSPTHLIKTRGQQVTLRCSSQSGHNTVSWYQQALGQGPQFIFQYYREEENGRGNFPPRFSGLQFPNYSSELNVNALELDDSALYLCASSLVVDPNTGELFFGEGSRLTVL.